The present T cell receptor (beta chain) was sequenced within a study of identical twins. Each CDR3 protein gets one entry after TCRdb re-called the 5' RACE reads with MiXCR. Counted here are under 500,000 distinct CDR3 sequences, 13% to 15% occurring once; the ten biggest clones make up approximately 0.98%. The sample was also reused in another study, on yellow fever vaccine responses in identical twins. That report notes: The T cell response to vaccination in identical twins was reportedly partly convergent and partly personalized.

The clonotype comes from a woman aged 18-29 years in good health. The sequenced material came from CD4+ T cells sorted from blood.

The CDR3: CAISVSGSTGEQYF. Written as DNA, the CDR3 is TGTGCCATCAGTGTTAGCGGGAGTACAGGGGAGCAGTACTTC. The chain combines TRBV10-3 with TRBJ2-7; 9 bases are shared with TRBD2. Germline values: CDR1 ENHRY, CDR2 SYGVKD. The CDR3 contains 14 residues. V lost 4 bases to trimming and J lost 7 bases; unmatched junction nucleotides: 8.